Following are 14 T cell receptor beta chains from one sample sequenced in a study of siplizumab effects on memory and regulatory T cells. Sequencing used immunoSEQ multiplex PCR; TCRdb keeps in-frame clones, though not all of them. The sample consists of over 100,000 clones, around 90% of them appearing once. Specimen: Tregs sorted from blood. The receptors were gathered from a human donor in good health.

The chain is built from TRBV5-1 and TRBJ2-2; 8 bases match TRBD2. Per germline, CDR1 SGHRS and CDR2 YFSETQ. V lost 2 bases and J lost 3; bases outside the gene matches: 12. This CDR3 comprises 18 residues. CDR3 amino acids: CASSFRPAGEVDTGELFF. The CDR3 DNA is TGCGCCAGCAGCTTCCGCCCAGCGGGAGAAGTAGACACCGGGGAGCTGTTTTTT.

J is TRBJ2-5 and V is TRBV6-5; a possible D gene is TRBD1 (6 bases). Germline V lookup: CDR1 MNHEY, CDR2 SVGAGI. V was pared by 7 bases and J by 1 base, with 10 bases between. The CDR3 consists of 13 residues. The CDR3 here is CASNGQPQETQYF. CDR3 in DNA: TGTGCCAGCAATGGACAGCCCCAAGAGACCCAGTACTTC.

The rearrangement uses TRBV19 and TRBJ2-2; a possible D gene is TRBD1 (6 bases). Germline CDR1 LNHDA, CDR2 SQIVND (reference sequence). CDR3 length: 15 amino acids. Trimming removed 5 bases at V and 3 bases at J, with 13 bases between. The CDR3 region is CASSPTGRYTGELFF. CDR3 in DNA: TGTGCCAGTAGTCCTACAGGGAGATACACCGGGGAGCTGTTTTTT. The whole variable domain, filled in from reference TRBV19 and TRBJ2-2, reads DGGITQSPKYLFRKEGQNVTLSCEQNLNHDAMYWYRQDPGQGLRLIYYSQIVNDFQKGDIAEGYSVSREKKESFPLTVTSAQKNPTAFYLCASSPTGRYTGELFFGEGSRLTVL.

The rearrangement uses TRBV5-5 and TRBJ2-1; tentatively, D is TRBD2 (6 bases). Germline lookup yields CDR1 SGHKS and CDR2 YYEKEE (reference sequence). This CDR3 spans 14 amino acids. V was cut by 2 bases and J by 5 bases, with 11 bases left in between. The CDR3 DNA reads TGTGCCAGCAGCTTAGCGGGCGCCGACAATGAGCAGTTCTTC. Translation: CASSLAGADNEQFF.

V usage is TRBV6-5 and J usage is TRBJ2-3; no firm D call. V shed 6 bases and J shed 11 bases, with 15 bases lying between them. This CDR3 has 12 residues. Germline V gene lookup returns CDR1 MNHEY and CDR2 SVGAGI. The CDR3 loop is CASRGRVGGQYF. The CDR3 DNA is TGTGCCAGCAGGGGTAGGGTAGGCGGGCAGTATTTT.

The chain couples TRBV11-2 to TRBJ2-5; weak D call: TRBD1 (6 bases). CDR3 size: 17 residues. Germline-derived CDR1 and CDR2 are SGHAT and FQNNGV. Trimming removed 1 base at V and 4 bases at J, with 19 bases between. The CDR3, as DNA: TGTGCCAGCAGCTTAGTTTGGAACGCAGGGGTCGGAGAGACCCAGTACTTC. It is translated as CASSLVWNAGVGETQYF.

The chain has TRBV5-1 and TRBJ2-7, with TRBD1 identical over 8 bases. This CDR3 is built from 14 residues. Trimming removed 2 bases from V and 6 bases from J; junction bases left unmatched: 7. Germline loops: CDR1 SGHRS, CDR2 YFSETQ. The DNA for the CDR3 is TGCGCCAGCAGCTTTAGGACAGGGTTGAGCGAGCAGTACTTC. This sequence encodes CASSFRTGLSEQYF.

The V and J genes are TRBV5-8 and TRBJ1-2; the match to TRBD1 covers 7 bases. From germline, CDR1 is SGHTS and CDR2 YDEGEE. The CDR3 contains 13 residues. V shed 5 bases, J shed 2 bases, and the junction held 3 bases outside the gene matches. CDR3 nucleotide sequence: TGTGCCAGCAGGCGACAGGGAAACTATGGCTACACCTTC. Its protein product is CASRRQGNYGYTF.

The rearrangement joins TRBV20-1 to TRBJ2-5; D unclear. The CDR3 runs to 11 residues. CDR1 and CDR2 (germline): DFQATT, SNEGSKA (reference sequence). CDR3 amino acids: CSLLGPETQYF. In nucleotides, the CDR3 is TGCAGCCTCCTAGGCCCAGAGACCCAGTACTTC.

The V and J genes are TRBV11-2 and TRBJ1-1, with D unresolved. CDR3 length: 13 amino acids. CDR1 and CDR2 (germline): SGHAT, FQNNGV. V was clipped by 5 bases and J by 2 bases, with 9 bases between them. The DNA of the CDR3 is TGTGCCAGCAGCCCGTCCAGTAACACTGAAGCTTTCTTT. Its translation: CASSPSSNTEAFF.

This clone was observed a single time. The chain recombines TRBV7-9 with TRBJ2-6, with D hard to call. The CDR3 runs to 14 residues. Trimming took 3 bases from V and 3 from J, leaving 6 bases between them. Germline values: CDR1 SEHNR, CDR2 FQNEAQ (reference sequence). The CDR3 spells CASSFSGGANVLTF. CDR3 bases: TGTGCCAGCAGCTTTTCGGGTGGGGCCAACGTCCTGACTTTC.

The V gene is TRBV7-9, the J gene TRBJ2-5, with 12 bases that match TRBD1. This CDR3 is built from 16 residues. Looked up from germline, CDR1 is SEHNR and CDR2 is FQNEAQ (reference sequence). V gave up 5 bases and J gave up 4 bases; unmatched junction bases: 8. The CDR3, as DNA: TGTGCCAGCAGCCCGGGACAGGGGGCCGGAGCAGAGACCCAGTACTTC. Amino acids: CASSPGQGAGAETQYF.

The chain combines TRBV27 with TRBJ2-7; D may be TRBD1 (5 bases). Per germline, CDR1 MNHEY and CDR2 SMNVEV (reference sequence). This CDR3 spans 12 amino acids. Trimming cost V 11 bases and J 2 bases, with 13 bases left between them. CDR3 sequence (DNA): TGTGCCTCCGCAGGGCCCACCTACGAGCAGTACTTC. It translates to CASAGPTYEQYF.

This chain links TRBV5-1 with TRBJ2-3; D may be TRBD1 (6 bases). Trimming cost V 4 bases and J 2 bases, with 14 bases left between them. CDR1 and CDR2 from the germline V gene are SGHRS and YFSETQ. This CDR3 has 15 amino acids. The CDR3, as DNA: TGCGCCAGCAGCCAAAACAGGGCTGCCACAGATACGCAGTATTTT. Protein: CASSQNRAATDTQYF.